This T cell receptor beta chain was observed in a study of memory CD4+ T cells and cytomegalovirus serostatus. Study details: Donors were healthy Belgian adults, 10 or so CMV seropositive and approximately 25 seronegative.

Source study methods: After removing out-of-frame reads, 2 million to 2.5 million distinct TCRbeta sequences remained. Measured with immunoSEQ multiplex PCR; TCRdb has only the in-frame clones, and not every one. V, J and clone size were drawn from that table, and D and trimming were deduced from the DNA. The repertoire holds approximately 63,000 clones, with less than 85% as singletons. Trimming took 5 bases from V and 7 from J, leaving 14 bases between them. CDR1 is SEHNR and CDR2 is FQNEAQ in the germline V gene (reference sequence). The CDR3 length is 13 residues. The sort gate was single viable CD3+CD4+CD8-CD45RO+ cells for memory CD4+ T cells. Donors' CMV status reflects serum IgG against pp150, pp28, p38, p52. After thawing, CD4+ T cells were positively selected.

Sequencing used memory CD4+ T cells from blood. The TCR sequence derives from an adult in good health and CMV-seronegative. Some clones in this sample may be carry-over from other donors' samples. The V and J genes are TRBV7-9 and TRBJ1-2; TRBD1 might be the D (6 bases). CDR3 loop: CASSTWGASGYTF. CDR3 DNA: TGTGCCAGCAGCACCTGGGGGGCCAGTGGCTACACCTTC.